Listed below are T cell receptor beta chains from one sample, sequenced in a study of sequential checkpoint blockade in melanoma. Sequencing used immunoSEQ multiplex PCR; TCRdb keeps in-frame clones, though not all of them. The sample has some 18,000 clones; about 28% are singletons. The sequencing used tumor tissue (inferred from file names), collected from a patient given nivolumab and ipilimumab in sequence. The receptors were sampled from a human donor with melanoma. CDR3s include the opening cysteine and the closing phenylalanine or tryptophan. D genes are given only for firm matches. Size values are once, few and many counts, or a class for expanded clones, and some rows have none.

j_gene: TRBJ1-1; d_gene: TRBD1; v_gene: TRBV15; len: 16; abundance: once; CDR3aa: CATSRGRDRGNTEAFF; CDR3nt: TGTGCCACCAGCAGGGGCCGGGACAGGGGAAACACTGAAGCTTTCTTT
j_gene: TRBJ1-6; d_gene: -; v_gene: TRBV6-8; len: 14; abundance: -; CDR3aa: CASKGGRGNSPLHF; CDR3nt: TGTGCCAGCAAGGGCGGCAGGGGCAATTCACCCCTCCACTTT
j_gene: TRBJ2-7; d_gene: TRBD1; v_gene: TRBV18; len: 16; abundance: -; CDR3aa: CASSPLDRARSYEQYF; CDR3nt: TGTGCCAGCTCACCGTTGGACAGGGCCCGCTCCTACGAGCAGTACTTC
j_gene: TRBJ1-2; d_gene: -; v_gene: TRBV19; len: 13; abundance: -; CDR3aa: CASSIAGLYGYTF; CDR3nt: TGTGCCAGTAGTATAGCTGGGTTGTATGGCTACACCTTC
j_gene: TRBJ2-7; d_gene: -; v_gene: TRBV6-8; len: 13; abundance: few; CDR3aa: CASSRDTAGEQYF; CDR3nt: TGTGCCAGCAGTCGCGACACAGCCGGCGAGCAGTACTTC
j_gene: TRBJ1-2; d_gene: -; v_gene: TRBV19; len: 11; abundance: few; CDR3aa: CASLTLRGYTF; CDR3nt: TGTGCCAGTCTTACCCTGCGGGGCTACACCTTC
j_gene: TRBJ2-1; d_gene: TRBD2; v_gene: TRBV9; len: 15; abundance: -; CDR3aa: CASSGGLAGGNEQFF; CDR3nt: TGTGCCAGCAGCGGAGGACTAGCGGGGGGCAATGAGCAGTTCTTC
j_gene: TRBJ1-5; d_gene: -; v_gene: TRBV28; len: 14; abundance: -; CDR3aa: CASSGGRWNQPQHF; CDR3nt: TGTGCCAGCAGCGGGGGGAGATGGAATCAGCCCCAGCATTTT
j_gene: TRBJ2-7; d_gene: -; v_gene: TRBV6-8; len: 14; abundance: -; CDR3aa: CASSYGDGPYEQYF; CDR3nt: TGTGCCAGCAGTTACGGGGACGGACCCTACGAGCAGTACTTC
j_gene: TRBJ2-1; d_gene: TRBD2; v_gene: TRBV30; len: 15; abundance: -; CDR3aa: CAWSELAGGYNEQFF; CDR3nt: TGTGCCTGGAGTGAGCTTGCGGGAGGGTACAATGAGCAGTTCTTC
j_gene: TRBJ2-1; d_gene: TRBD2; v_gene: TRBV15; len: 17; abundance: -; CDR3aa: CATSPQALAGPYNEQFF; CDR3nt: TGTGCCACCAGCCCACAGGCCCTAGCGGGACCCTACAATGAGCAGTTCTTC
j_gene: TRBJ1-2; d_gene: TRBD1; v_gene: TRBV9; len: 17; abundance: few; CDR3aa: CASSGSLGQRQGYGYTF; CDR3nt: TGTGCCAGCAGCGGATCCCTCGGGCAGAGACAGGGCTATGGCTACACCTTC
j_gene: TRBJ1-1; d_gene: -; v_gene: TRBV11-3; len: 15; abundance: many; CDR3aa: CASSRSSSEYTEAFF; CDR3nt: TGTGCCAGCAGCCGGAGCTCGTCGGAGTACACTGAAGCTTTCTTT
j_gene: TRBJ2-7; d_gene: TRBD2; v_gene: TRBV4-1; len: 14; abundance: -; CDR3aa: CASSQWTSGYEQYF; CDR3nt: TGCGCCAGCAGCCAGTGGACTAGCGGCTACGAGCAGTACTTC
j_gene: TRBJ1-3; d_gene: -; v_gene: TRBV11-3; len: 14; abundance: -; CDR3aa: CASSLSGSGNTIYF; CDR3nt: TGTGCCAGCAGCCTCAGTGGCTCTGGAAACACCATATATTTT
j_gene: TRBJ2-7; d_gene: TRBD1; v_gene: TRBV29-1; len: 12; abundance: -; CDR3aa: CSVVRGLYEQYF; CDR3nt: TGCAGCGTTGTCAGGGGGCTATACGAGCAGTACTTC
j_gene: TRBJ2-2; d_gene: -; v_gene: TRBV16; len: 11; abundance: -; CDR3aa: CASLAVGELFF; CDR3nt: TGTGCCAGCCTCGCGGTGGGGGAGCTGTTTTTT
j_gene: TRBJ1-1; d_gene: TRBD1; v_gene: TRBV11-3; len: 16; abundance: many; CDR3aa: CASSLRQGILNTEAFF; CDR3nt: TGTGCCAGCAGCTTGCGACAGGGAATCTTGAACACTGAAGCTTTCTTT
j_gene: TRBJ2-7; d_gene: -; v_gene: TRBV9; len: 12; abundance: -; CDR3aa: CASSRPGREQYF; CDR3nt: TGTGCCAGCAGCCGTCCGGGGAGGGAGCAGTACTTC
j_gene: TRBJ1-3; d_gene: -; v_gene: TRBV11-3; len: 14; abundance: many; CDR3aa: CASSPQSSGNTIYF; CDR3nt: TGTGCCAGCAGTCCACAGAGCTCTGGAAACACCATATATTTT
j_gene: TRBJ1-5; d_gene: TRBD1; v_gene: TRBV12-5; len: 14; abundance: medium-sized; CDR3aa: CASNRGVGNQPQHF; CDR3nt: TGTGCCAGCAACAGGGGTGTCGGCAATCAGCCCCAGCATTTT
j_gene: TRBJ2-1; d_gene: TRBD2; v_gene: TRBV6-8; len: 17; abundance: -; CDR3aa: CASSYSGLAGTYNEQFF; CDR3nt: TGTGCCAGCAGTTACTCTGGACTAGCGGGGACCTACAATGAGCAGTTCTTC
j_gene: TRBJ2-2; d_gene: -; v_gene: TRBV6-8; len: 13; abundance: -; CDR3aa: CASRNTRTGELFF; CDR3nt: TGTGCCAGCAGGAATACCCGCACCGGGGAGCTGTTTTTT
j_gene: TRBJ2-1; d_gene: -; v_gene: TRBV6-8; len: 14; abundance: few; CDR3aa: CASRSFSSYNEQFF; CDR3nt: TGTGCCAGCAGAAGCTTTAGCTCCTACAATGAGCAGTTCTTC
j_gene: TRBJ1-1; d_gene: TRBD1; v_gene: TRBV11-3; len: 17; abundance: medium-sized; CDR3aa: CASSINEGAGGTPEAFF; CDR3nt: TGTGCCAGCAGCATAAACGAGGGGGCAGGGGGCACCCCTGAAGCTTTCTTT
j_gene: TRBJ2-3; d_gene: -; v_gene: TRBV9; len: 20; abundance: medium-sized; CDR3aa: CASSVESGPRTSLGPDTQYF; CDR3nt: TGTGCCAGCAGCGTAGAATCCGGGCCGCGGACCAGTCTTGGGCCAGATACGCAGTATTTT
j_gene: TRBJ2-7; d_gene: -; v_gene: TRBV7-6; len: 17; abundance: few; CDR3aa: CASSLEQFTGANSEQYF; CDR3nt: TGTGCCAGCAGCTTAGAACAGTTTACGGGGGCGAACTCCGAGCAGTACTTC
j_gene: TRBJ2-5; d_gene: -; v_gene: TRBV18; len: 12; abundance: few; CDR3aa: CASSHMKETQYF; CDR3nt: TGTGCCAGCTCTCATATGAAGGAGACCCAGTACTTC
j_gene: TRBJ2-5; d_gene: TRBD2; v_gene: TRBV6-8; len: 15; abundance: -; CDR3aa: CASRTLAGGLWTQYF; CDR3nt: TGTGCCAGCAGAACACTAGCGGGGGGGTTGTGGACCCAGTACTTC
j_gene: TRBJ1-5; d_gene: -; v_gene: TRBV6-8; len: 14; abundance: few; CDR3aa: CASSDGGTNQPQHF; CDR3nt: TGTGCCAGCAGTGATGGAGGAACCAATCAGCCCCAGCATTTT
j_gene: TRBJ2-5; d_gene: -; v_gene: TRBV7-7; len: 14; abundance: many; CDR3aa: CASSQTGRGMTQYF; CDR3nt: TGTGCCAGCAGCCAAACCGGCAGGGGCATGACCCAGTACTTC
j_gene: TRBJ2-7; d_gene: -; v_gene: TRBV11-3; len: 17; abundance: few; CDR3aa: CASSQPPSLGGPYEQYF; CDR3nt: TGTGCCAGCAGCCAGCCACCGTCCTTGGGGGGGCCTTACGAGCAGTACTTC
j_gene: TRBJ2-3; d_gene: TRBD1; v_gene: TRBV11-3; len: 16; abundance: -; CDR3aa: CASSLGGTGLTDTQYF; CDR3nt: TGTGCCAGCAGCTTAGGAGGGACAGGGTTGACAGATACGCAGTATTTT
j_gene: TRBJ1-2; d_gene: -; v_gene: TRBV18; len: 14; abundance: -; CDR3aa: CASSDPGLPYGYTF; CDR3nt: TGTGCCAGCTCTGACCCGGGACTACCCTATGGCTACACCTTC
j_gene: TRBJ2-7; d_gene: -; v_gene: TRBV18; len: 13; abundance: -; CDR3aa: CASSPGGFHEQYF; CDR3nt: TGTGCCAGCTCACCAGGGGGGTTCCACGAGCAGTACTTC
j_gene: TRBJ2-3; d_gene: TRBD2; v_gene: TRBV28; len: 15; abundance: few; CDR3aa: CASSTLAGVTDTQYF; CDR3nt: TGTGCCAGCAGCACGCTAGCGGGAGTGACAGATACGCAGTATTTT
j_gene: TRBJ2-7; d_gene: -; v_gene: TRBV11-3; len: 14; abundance: many; CDR3aa: CASSRDFSSYEQYF; CDR3nt: TGTGCCAGCAGTAGGGACTTCAGCTCCTACGAGCAGTACTTC
j_gene: TRBJ2-7; d_gene: -; v_gene: TRBV19; len: 14; abundance: -; CDR3aa: CASSILGIDVEQYF; CDR3nt: TGTGCCAGTAGTATTTTAGGGATCGACGTCGAGCAGTACTTC
j_gene: TRBJ1-1; d_gene: -; v_gene: TRBV12-5; len: 12; abundance: few; CDR3aa: CASKSMNTEAFF; CDR3nt: TGTGCCAGCAAATCGATGAACACTGAAGCTTTCTTT
j_gene: TRBJ1-1; d_gene: -; v_gene: TRBV14; len: 13; abundance: few; CDR3aa: CASSQFLGSEAFF; CDR3nt: TGTGCCAGCAGCCAATTTTTAGGATCTGAAGCTTTCTTT
j_gene: TRBJ2-2; d_gene: -; v_gene: TRBV11-3; len: 15; abundance: many; CDR3aa: CASSLVNANTGELFF; CDR3nt: TGTGCCAGCAGCTTAGTAAACGCGAACACCGGGGAGCTGTTTTTT
j_gene: TRBJ1-2; d_gene: -; v_gene: TRBV11-3; len: 14; abundance: many; CDR3aa: CASSGEGRIYGYTF; CDR3nt: TGTGCCAGCAGCGGTGAGGGACGGATCTATGGCTACACCTTC
j_gene: TRBJ2-2; d_gene: TRBD2; v_gene: TRBV6-8; len: 16; abundance: few; CDR3aa: CASSYFLAANTGELFF; CDR3nt: TGTGCCAGCAGTTACTTCCTAGCGGCGAACACCGGGGAGCTGTTTTTT
j_gene: TRBJ2-1; d_gene: TRBD1; v_gene: TRBV28; len: 15; abundance: -; CDR3aa: CASTWGDRGYNEQFF; CDR3nt: TGTGCCAGCACCTGGGGGGACAGGGGCTACAATGAGCAGTTCTTC
j_gene: TRBJ2-6; d_gene: TRBD1; v_gene: TRBV28; len: 18; abundance: few; CDR3aa: CASSLWDRDVTGANVLTF; CDR3nt: TGTGCCAGCAGTTTATGGGACAGGGATGTCACTGGGGCCAACGTCCTGACTTTC
j_gene: TRBJ1-4; d_gene: -; v_gene: TRBV5-1; len: 15; abundance: -; CDR3aa: CASSASPVSSEKLFF; CDR3nt: TGCGCCAGCAGCGCGAGCCCCGTCTCGAGTGAAAAACTGTTTTTT
j_gene: TRBJ2-1; d_gene: TRBD2; v_gene: TRBV28; len: 15; abundance: -; CDR3aa: CASTRSSGNLNEQFF; CDR3nt: TGTGCCAGTACAAGATCTAGCGGGAACCTTAATGAGCAGTTCTTC
j_gene: TRBJ2-7; d_gene: TRBD1; v_gene: TRBV19; len: 15; abundance: -; CDR3aa: CASSRSGTGTYEQYF; CDR3nt: TGTGCCAGTAGTAGATCCGGGACAGGGACATACGAGCAGTACTTC
j_gene: TRBJ1-4; d_gene: -; v_gene: TRBV6-8; len: 17; abundance: few; CDR3aa: CDRTISQTHGREEKLFF; CDR3nt: TGTGACCGAACGATTTCGCAAACCCATGGGAGGGAGGAAAAACTGTTTTTT
j_gene: TRBJ1-2; d_gene: -; v_gene: TRBV6-8; len: 14; abundance: -; CDR3aa: CASSYGGSDYGYTF; CDR3nt: TGTGCCAGCAGTTACGGAGGGTCAGACTATGGCTACACCTTC
j_gene: TRBJ1-1; d_gene: TRBD1; v_gene: TRBV7-1; len: 14; abundance: many; CDR3aa: CASSKTGTNTEAFF; CDR3nt: TGTGCCAGCAGCAAGACAGGGACGAACACTGAAGCTTTCTTT